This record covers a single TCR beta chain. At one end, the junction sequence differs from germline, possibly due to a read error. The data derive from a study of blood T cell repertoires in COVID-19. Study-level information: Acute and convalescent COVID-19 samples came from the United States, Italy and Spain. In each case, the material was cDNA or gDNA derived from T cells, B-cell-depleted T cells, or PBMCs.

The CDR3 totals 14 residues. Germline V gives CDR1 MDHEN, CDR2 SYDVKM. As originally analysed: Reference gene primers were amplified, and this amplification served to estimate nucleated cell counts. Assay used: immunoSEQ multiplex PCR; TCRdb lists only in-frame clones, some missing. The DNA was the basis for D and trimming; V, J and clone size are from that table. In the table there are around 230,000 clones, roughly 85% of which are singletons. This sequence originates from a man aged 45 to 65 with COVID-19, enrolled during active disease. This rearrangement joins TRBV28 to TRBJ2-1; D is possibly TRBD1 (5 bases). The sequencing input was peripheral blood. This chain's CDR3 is CASSVDRSYNEQFF. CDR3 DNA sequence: TGTGCCAGCAGTGTCGACAGAAGCTACAATGAACAGTTCTTC.